These 15 T cell receptor beta chains were all obtained from the same sample, sequenced in a study of blood T cell repertoires in COVID-19. This table comes from immunoSEQ multiplex PCR, and its TCRdb copy is limited to in-frame clones, with some not included. The table lists under 100,000 clones, around four fifths of them singletons, with 17% in the top ten. Specimen: peripheral blood. These TCRs come from a woman aged 55 to 70 with acute or convalescent COVID-19.

The genes are TRBV5-6 and TRBJ2-2; 8 nucleotides match TRBD1. The CDR3 has 15 amino acids. V was clipped by 5 bases and J by 0 bases; unmatched bases: 3. CDR1 and CDR2 (germline): SGHDT, YYEEEE. Here the CDR3 reads CASSWTGPNTGELFF. The CDR3, as DNA: TGTGCCAGCAGTTGGACAGGGCCGAACACCGGGGAGCTGTTTTTT.

V gene TRBV30 combines with J gene TRBJ1-3; 7 nucleotides match TRBD1. The CDR3 spans 14 residues. V lost 0 bases, J lost 3 bases, and 2 bases stayed unmatched. Germline-derived CDR1 and CDR2 are GTSNPN and SVGIG (reference sequence). The CDR3 here is CAWSVTGVGNTIYF. DNA for the CDR3: TGTGCCTGGAGTGTAACAGGGGTTGGAAACACCATATATTTT.

J is TRBJ1-2 and V is TRBV2; 7 bases align to TRBD1. The CDR3 extends over 14 amino acids. Germline CDR1 is SNHLY and CDR2 is FYNNEI. J was trimmed by 3 bases and V by 4 bases; bases with no gene match: 5. The CDR3 loop is CASSVGDRDYGYTF. The CDR3 DNA reads as TGTGCCAGCAGTGTCGGCGACAGGGACTATGGCTACACCTTC.

The chain uses TRBV9 and TRBJ2-7; weak D call: TRBD2 (6 bases). CDR1 and CDR2 (germline): SGDLS, YYNGEE. V gave up 3 bases and J gave up 0 bases, with 13 bases separating them. The length of the CDR3 is 15 residues. As DNA, the CDR3 is TGTGCCAGCAGCGCGGGACTCATAAGCTCCTACGAGCAGTACTTC. Amino acid sequence: CASSAGLISSYEQYF.

The rearrangement joins TRBV5-4 to TRBJ2-1; TRBD2 aligns across 12 bases. The CDR3 has 18 residues. With V trimmed by 0 bases and J by 6 bases, 10 bases remained unmatched. The germline CDR1 and CDR2 sequences are SGHNT and YYREEE (reference sequence). The CDR3: CASSLAGLLAGGRNEQFF. Here the CDR3 DNA reads TGTGCCAGCAGCTTGGCTGGACTTCTAGCGGGAGGGCGCAATGAGCAGTTCTTC.

CDR3 in DNA: TGCGCCAGCTCCGCAAGTAAGGGACAGGGGTCCTATGGCTACACCTTC. It is translated as CASSASKGQGSYGYTF. The chain links TRBV4-3 to TRBJ1-2, with 10 positions matching TRBD1. V was pared by 8 bases and J by 4 bases, with 13 bases of the junction left unmatched. The germline CDR1 and CDR2 sequences are LGHNA and YSLEER. This CDR3 has 16 amino acids.

The chain joins TRBV28 to TRBJ2-6, with D possibly being TRBD2 (6 bases). This CDR3 is 15 amino acids long. V gave up 11 bases and J gave up 0 bases, with 14 bases separating them. CDR1 and CDR2 (germline): MDHEN, SYDVKM. The CDR3, as DNA: TGTGCCGGAGGGACGCCGAGCTCTGGGGCCAACGTCCTGACTTTC. This sequence encodes CAGGTPSSGANVLTF.

This clone has a handful of counts. The genes are TRBV6-5 and TRBJ2-3; 12 bases are a match to TRBD2. The CDR3 has 16 amino acids. The germline gives CDR1 MNHEY, CDR2 SVGAGI. The ends lost 1 base at V and 3 bases at J; junction bases unmatched: 2. The CDR3 DNA reads TGTGCCAGCAGTTACTTGACTAGCGGGAGAACAGATACGCAGTATTTT. This codes for CASSYLTSGRTDTQYF.

The chain couples TRBV7-3 to TRBJ1-1; maybe TRBD1 (6 bases). This CDR3 has 13 amino acids. CDR1 is SGHTA, CDR2 FQGTGA, per germline. V dropped 2 bases and J dropped 3 bases, with 7 bases sitting between them. CDR3 sequence: CASSLQGYTEAFF. The CDR3, as DNA: TGTGCCAGCAGCTTACAGGGGTACACTGAAGCTTTCTTT.

The rearrangement joins TRBV5-5 to TRBJ1-4; possibly TRBD1 for D (5 bases). Germline CDR1 reads SGHKS; CDR2 reads YYEKEE (reference sequence). The CDR3 has 16 amino acids. The V end was cut by 2 bases, the J end by 3 bases, with 14 bases between. The CDR3 DNA reads TGTGCCAGCAGCTTAGGGGCCCGCCTATCTAATGAAAAACTGTTTTTT. This gives the protein CASSLGARLSNEKLFF.

V is TRBV6-1 and J is TRBJ1-2; perhaps TRBD1 as D (6 bases). The CDR3 extends over 16 amino acids. Germline assignment: CDR1 MNHNS and CDR2 SASEGT. V dropped 3 bases and J dropped 0 bases, with 14 bases sitting between them. The CDR3 sequence: CASSDRTAKANYGYTF. The CDR3 nucleotides read TGTGCCAGCAGTGACAGGACAGCTAAAGCTAACTATGGCTACACCTTC.

The V call is TRBV7-6, the J call TRBJ1-3, with unresolved D. The CDR3 totals 16 residues. The V end lost 0 bases, the J end lost 0 bases, and 9 bases lay between the germline ends. Looked up from germline, CDR1 is SGHVS and CDR2 is FNYEAQ. CDR3 nucleotide sequence: TGTGCCAGCAGCTTAGCGACCAGACTCTCTGGAAACACCATATATTTT. This translates into CASSLATRLSGNTIYF.

J is TRBJ1-5 and V is TRBV19; 11 nucleotides match TRBD1. The CDR3 contains 18 residues. Germline CDR1 and CDR2: LNHDA and SQIVND (reference sequence). J lost 2 bases, V lost 3 bases, and 9 bases had no gene match. The CDR3 is CASSIRGQGAGGNQPQHF. The CDR3 DNA is TGTGCCAGTAGTATTCGCGGACAGGGGGCTGGGGGCAATCAGCCCCAGCATTTT.

A single count supports this clone. The chain has TRBV6-2 or TRBV6-3 and TRBJ1-5, with D possibly TRBD1 on 5 matching bases. The germline V gene encodes CDR1 MNHEY and CDR2 SVGEGT. The CDR3 is 16 amino acids. V was clipped by 2 bases and J by 0 bases, with 11 bases between them. In DNA, the CDR3 is TGTGCCAGCAGTTACGACAGCCGGTATAGCAATCAGCCCCAGCATTTT. This codes for CASSYDSRYSNQPQHF.

The chain has TRBV2 and TRBJ2-6, with 10 nucleotides matching TRBD1. This CDR3 is built from 16 residues. V was clipped by 7 bases and J by 0 bases; unmatched bases: 3. Germline CDR1 and CDR2: SNHLY and FYNNEI. The CDR3 sequence is CASKRDRGSGANVLTF. The CDR3 DNA reads as TGTGCCAGCAAGAGGGACAGGGGCTCTGGGGCCAACGTCCTGACTTTC.